These 12 T cell receptor beta chains were sequenced from one sample in a study of regulatory T cells in long-lasting Graves disease. According to the study, TCR beta libraries were built with iRepertoire HTBI primers and CDR3-region Arm-PCR. TCRdb reanalysed the multiplex PCR reads using MiXCR and keeps one entry per CDR3 protein. The sample shows a few hundred thousand distinct CDR3 sequences, 15% to 20% of them seen only once. Noted time point: newly diagnosed GD, antithyroid drugs for less than 3 months. PBMC RNA was the source of the TCR library. This same sample was also part of a study on T cells in Graves' hyperthyroidism and ophthalmopathy.

The specimen was peripheral blood mononuclear cells (PBMCs), collected at new diagnosis, from a patient treated with antithyroid drugs. The receptors derive from a woman younger than 45 with Graves disease.

This clonotype appeared a few times. The chain employs TRBV11-3 and TRBJ2-2; D not certain. CDR3 size: 13 residues. Trimming removed 1 base from V and 6 bases from J, with 6 bases in between. Germline V CDR1 and CDR2: SGHNT, YENEEA. The CDR3 is CASSLGGSGELFF. The CDR3 nucleotides read TGTGCCAGCAGCTTAGGGGGTTCCGGGGAGCTGTTTTTT.

This clonotype showed up many times. This chain links TRBV6-2 or TRBV6-3 with TRBJ1-1; 7 nucleotides line up with TRBD1. This CDR3 comprises 14 residues. V shed 7 bases and J 5 bases; nucleotides not matched to a gene: 10. Looked up from germline, CDR1 is MNHEY and CDR2 is SVGEGT. The CDR3: CASIFSGGRTEAFF. In nucleotides, the CDR3 is TGTGCCAGCATATTTTCAGGGGGTAGGACTGAAGCTTTCTTT.

This clonotype was counted many times. V is TRBV11-2 and J is TRBJ1-4; 8 nucleotides align to TRBD1. V trimming: 5 bases; J trimming: 0 bases; junction bases outside the gene matches: 8. The CDR3 consists of 17 residues. Germline V CDR1 and CDR2: SGHAT, FQNNGV. CDR3 nucleotides: TGTGCCAGCAGCAAACGGACAGGGATCGCAACTAATGAAAAACTGTTTTTT. As protein: CASSKRTGIATNEKLFF.

On this clonotype: This sequence may be a read error, since a much larger clone differs from it by one base. J is TRBJ2-2 and V is TRBV10-3; D gene ambiguous. V was trimmed by 4 bases and J by 0 bases, leaving 12 bases between them. The CDR3 sequence is 16 residues long. Looked up from germline, CDR1 is ENHRY and CDR2 is SYGVKD. CDR3 sequence (DNA): TGTGCCATCAGTGCCTACCAGATCGCGAACACCGGGGAGCTGTTTTTT. As protein: CAISAYQIANTGELFF.

The V gene is TRBV6-1, the J gene TRBJ2-5; D remains ambiguous. The CDR3 has 13 amino acids. Germline V gives CDR1 MNHNS, CDR2 SASEGT. The V gene lost 4 bases and the J gene lost 2 bases, with 8 bases spanning the gap. Here the CDR3 DNA reads TGTGCCAGCAGTGCCCGACCGCAAGAGACCCAGTACTTC. Protein product: CASSARPQETQYF.

This clonotype was recorded at least ten times. The chain joins TRBV20-1 to TRBJ2-5; TRBD2 aligns across 7 bases. V dropped 0 bases and J dropped 2; count of bases not matched to a gene: 6. The CDR3 spans 15 residues. Germline assignment: CDR1 DFQATT and CDR2 SNEGSKA (reference sequence). In DNA form, the CDR3 reads TGCAGTGCTAGAGAGGGGGGGGGTTGGCAAGAGACCCAGTACTTC. This sequence encodes CSAREGGGWQETQYF.

This clonotype was seen repeatedly, ten times or more. One end of the junction does not line up with germline, which may come from a read error. V usage is TRBV20-1 and J usage is TRBJ2-7; D is perhaps TRBD1 (7 bases). The CDR3 spans 13 residues. CDR1 and CDR2 from the germline V gene are DFQATT and SNEGSKA (reference sequence). CDR3 loop: CSANGGGNGEQYF. The CDR3 DNA is TGCAGCGCTAACGGAGGGGGCAACGGCGAGCAGTACTTC.

In this sample, this clonotype turned up many times. The rearrangement uses TRBV6-1 and TRBJ2-3; 10 nucleotides agree with TRBD2. The CDR3 contains 15 residues. Looked up from germline, CDR1 is MNHNS and CDR2 is SASEGT. V lost 5 bases, J lost 5 bases, and 7 bases stayed unmatched. The CDR3 bases are TGTGCCAGCAGTAAGAGCGGGGGGGCCGTAGATACGCAGTATTTT. It yields the protein CASSKSGGAVDTQYF.

Many counts were recorded for this clonotype. The V and J genes are TRBV4-1 and TRBJ2-3, with 11 bases lining up with TRBD2. Germline V CDR1 and CDR2: MGHRA, YSYEKL. The CDR3 loop spans 15 amino acids. The V segment lost 1 base and the J segment 5 bases; nucleotides outside the gene matches: 2. The CDR3 DNA sequence: TGCGCCAGCAGCCAAGTCGGACTAGCGGGAGATACGCAGTATTTT. The encoded protein is CASSQVGLAGDTQYF.

This clonotype was counted a few times. This probably arose from a read error, given a far larger clone one base away. The chain is built from TRBV11-2 and TRBJ2-7; D call uncertain. The germline gives CDR1 SGHAT, CDR2 FQNNGV. Between the trimmed V and J ends, which lost 7 bases and 7 bases, there was a span of 20 bases. The length of the CDR3 is 14 residues. The CDR3 bases are TGTGCCAGCACTCTGACCCCATCCTCCAATGAGCAGTACTTC. This sequence encodes CASTLTPSSNEQYF.

This clonotype was observed at least ten times. The J gene is TRBJ2-7, the V gene TRBV29-1, with a tentative D call TRBD1 (5 bases). The CDR3 spans 15 residues. Germline lookup yields CDR1 SQVTM and CDR2 ANQGSEA. Trimming cost V 6 bases and J 2 bases, with 20 bases left between them. CDR3 loop: CSVFDSYLDPYEQYF. CDR3 sequence (DNA): TGCAGCGTGTTCGACAGTTACCTGGATCCCTACGAGCAGTACTTC.

In its sample, this clonotype was seen many times. This rearrangement joins TRBV6-1 to TRBJ1-5; D remains ambiguous. Trimming removed 1 base at V and 7 bases at J, with 2 bases between. From germline, CDR1 is MNHNS and CDR2 SASEGT. The CDR3 covers 11 residues. In DNA, the CDR3 is TGTGCCAGCAGTGAAGAACAGCCCCAGCATTTT. This gives the protein CASSEEQPQHF.